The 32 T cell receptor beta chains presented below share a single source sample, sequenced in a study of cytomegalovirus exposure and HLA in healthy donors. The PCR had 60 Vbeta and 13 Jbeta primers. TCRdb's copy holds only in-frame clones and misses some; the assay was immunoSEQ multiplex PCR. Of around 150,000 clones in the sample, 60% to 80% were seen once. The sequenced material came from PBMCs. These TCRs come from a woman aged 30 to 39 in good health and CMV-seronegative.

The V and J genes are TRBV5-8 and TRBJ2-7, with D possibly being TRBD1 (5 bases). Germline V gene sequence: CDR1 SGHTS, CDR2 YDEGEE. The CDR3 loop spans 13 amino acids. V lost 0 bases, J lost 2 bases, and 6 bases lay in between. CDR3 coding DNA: TGTGCCAGCAGCTTGGCAGGGCCCTACGAGCAGTACTTC. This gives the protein CASSLAGPYEQYF.

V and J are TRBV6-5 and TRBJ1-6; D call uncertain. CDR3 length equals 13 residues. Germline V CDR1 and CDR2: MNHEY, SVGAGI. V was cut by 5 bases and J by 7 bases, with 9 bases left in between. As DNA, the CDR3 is TGTGCCAGCAGTCCGGGTCCCAATTCACCCCTCCACTTT. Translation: CASSPGPNSPLHF.

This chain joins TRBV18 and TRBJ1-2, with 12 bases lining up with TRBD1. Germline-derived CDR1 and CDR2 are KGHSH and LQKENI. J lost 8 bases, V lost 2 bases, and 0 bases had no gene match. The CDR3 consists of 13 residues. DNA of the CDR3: TGTGCCAGCTCACCAGGGACAGGGGGCGGCTACACCTTC. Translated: CASSPGTGGGYTF.

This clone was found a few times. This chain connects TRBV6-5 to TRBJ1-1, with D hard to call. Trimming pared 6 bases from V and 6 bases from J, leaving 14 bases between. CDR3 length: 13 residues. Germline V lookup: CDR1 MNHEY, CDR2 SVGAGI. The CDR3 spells CASRGVGGSEAFF. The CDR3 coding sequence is TGTGCCAGCAGGGGCGTGGGAGGGTCTGAAGCTTTCTTT.

For the CDR3, the DNA is TGTGCCAGCAGTTATAACAGGGTTTGGGATGGCTACACCTTC. Its translation: CASSYNRVWDGYTF. This chain links TRBV6-5 with TRBJ1-2, with D perhaps TRBD1 (6 bases). Looked up from germline, CDR1 is MNHEY and CDR2 is SVGAGI. V was cut by 3 bases and J by 6 bases, with 14 bases left in between. The CDR3 length is 14 residues.

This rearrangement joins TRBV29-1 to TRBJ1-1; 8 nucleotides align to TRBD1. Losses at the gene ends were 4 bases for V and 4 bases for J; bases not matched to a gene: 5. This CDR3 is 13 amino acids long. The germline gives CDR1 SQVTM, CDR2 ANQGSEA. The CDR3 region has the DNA TGCAGCGTTGTGCGGCAGGGGGCCACTGAAGCTTTCTTT. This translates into CSVVRQGATEAFF.

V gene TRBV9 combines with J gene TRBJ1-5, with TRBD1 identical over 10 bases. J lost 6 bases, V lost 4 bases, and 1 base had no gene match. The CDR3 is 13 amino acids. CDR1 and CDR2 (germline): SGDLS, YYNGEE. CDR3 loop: CASSRDRGQPQHF. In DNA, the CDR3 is TGTGCCAGCAGCCGGGACAGGGGTCAGCCCCAGCATTTT.

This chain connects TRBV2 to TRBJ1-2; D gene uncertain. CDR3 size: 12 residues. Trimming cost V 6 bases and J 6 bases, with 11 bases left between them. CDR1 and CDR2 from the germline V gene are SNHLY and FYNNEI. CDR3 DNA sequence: TGTGCCAGCAGGGGAGGTCGAGATGGCTACACCTTC. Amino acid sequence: CASRGGRDGYTF.

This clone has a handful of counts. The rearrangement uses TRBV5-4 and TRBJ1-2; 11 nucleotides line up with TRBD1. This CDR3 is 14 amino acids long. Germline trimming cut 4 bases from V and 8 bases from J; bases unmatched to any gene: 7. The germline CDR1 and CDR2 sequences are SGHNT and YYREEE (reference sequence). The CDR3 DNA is TGTGCCAGCAGCCAGGGACAGGGGGACAAAGGCTACACCTTC. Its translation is CASSQGQGDKGYTF.

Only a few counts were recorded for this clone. The CDR3 spells CASVSGNYGYTF. Written as DNA, the CDR3 is TGTGCCAGCGTGTCGGGGAACTATGGCTACACCTTC. This chain joins TRBV2 and TRBJ1-2, with D unclear. Trimming stripped 8 bases from V and 2 bases from J, with 9 bases between. This CDR3 region has 12 residues. Germline V gene lookup returns CDR1 SNHLY and CDR2 FYNNEI.

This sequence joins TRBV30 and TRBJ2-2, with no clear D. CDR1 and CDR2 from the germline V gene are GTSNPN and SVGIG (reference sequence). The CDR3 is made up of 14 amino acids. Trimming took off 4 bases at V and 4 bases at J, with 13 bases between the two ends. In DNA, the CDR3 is TGTGCCTGGAACGGTAAATCTGGCACCGGGGAGCTGTTTTTT. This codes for CAWNGKSGTGELFF.

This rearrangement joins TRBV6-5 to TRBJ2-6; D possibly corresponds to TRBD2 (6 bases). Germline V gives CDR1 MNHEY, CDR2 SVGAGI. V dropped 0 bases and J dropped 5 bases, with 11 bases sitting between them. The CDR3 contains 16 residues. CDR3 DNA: TGTGCCAGCAGTTACTCGGGGGGATACAGGGCCAACGTCCTGACTTTC. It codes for CASSYSGGYRANVLTF.

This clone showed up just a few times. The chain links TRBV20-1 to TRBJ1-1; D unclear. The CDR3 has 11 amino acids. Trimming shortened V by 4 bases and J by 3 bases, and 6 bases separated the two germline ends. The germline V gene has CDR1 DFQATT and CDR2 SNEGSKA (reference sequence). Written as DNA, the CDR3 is TGCAGTGCTAAAGGAGACACTGAAGCTTTCTTT. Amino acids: CSAKGDTEAFF.

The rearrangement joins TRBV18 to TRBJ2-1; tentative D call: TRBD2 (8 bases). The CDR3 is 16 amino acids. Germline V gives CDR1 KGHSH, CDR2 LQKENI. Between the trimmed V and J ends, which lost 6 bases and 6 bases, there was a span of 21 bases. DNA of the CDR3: TGTGCCAGCTCCCCGGGAGGGGGCAAGGGACTCAATGAGCAGTTCTTC. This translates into CASSPGGGKGLNEQFF.

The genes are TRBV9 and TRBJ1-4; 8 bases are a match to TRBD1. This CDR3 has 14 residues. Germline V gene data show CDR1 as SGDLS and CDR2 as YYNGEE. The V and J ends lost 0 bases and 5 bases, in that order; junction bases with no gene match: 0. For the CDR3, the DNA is TGTGCCAGCAGCGTAGGACAGGGGAATGAAAAACTGTTTTTT. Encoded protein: CASSVGQGNEKLFF.

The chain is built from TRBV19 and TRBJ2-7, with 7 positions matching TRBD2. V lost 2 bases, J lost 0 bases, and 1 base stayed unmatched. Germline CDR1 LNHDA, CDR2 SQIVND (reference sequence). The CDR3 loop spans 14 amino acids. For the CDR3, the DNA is TGTGCCAGTAGTATAACTAGCGTCTCCTACGAGCAGTACTTC. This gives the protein CASSITSVSYEQYF.

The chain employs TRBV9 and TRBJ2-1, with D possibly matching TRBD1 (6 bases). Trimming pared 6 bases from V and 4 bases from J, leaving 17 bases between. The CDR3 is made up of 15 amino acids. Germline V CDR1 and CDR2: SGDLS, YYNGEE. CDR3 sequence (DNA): TGTGCCAGCAAACCGGGACAAGGGCGTTACAATGAGCAGTTCTTC. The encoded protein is CASKPGQGRYNEQFF.

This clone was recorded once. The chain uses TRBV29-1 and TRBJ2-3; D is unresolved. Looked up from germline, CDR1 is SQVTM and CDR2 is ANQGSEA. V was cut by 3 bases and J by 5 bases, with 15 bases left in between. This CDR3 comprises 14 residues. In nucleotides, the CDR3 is TGCAGCGTTGATGATGGGTCCCGCGGAGATACGCAGTATTTT. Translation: CSVDDGSRGDTQYF.

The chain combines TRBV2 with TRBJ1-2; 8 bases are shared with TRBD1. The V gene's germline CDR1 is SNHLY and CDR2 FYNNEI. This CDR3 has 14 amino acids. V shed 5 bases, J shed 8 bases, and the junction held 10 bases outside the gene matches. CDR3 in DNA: TGTGCCAGCAGTATCCTTGACAGGGGCGGAGGCTACACCTTC. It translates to CASSILDRGGGYTF.

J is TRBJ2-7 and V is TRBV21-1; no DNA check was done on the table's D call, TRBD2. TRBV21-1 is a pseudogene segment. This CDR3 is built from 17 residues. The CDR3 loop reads CASSKAGPRVKPHEQYF. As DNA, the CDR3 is TGTGCCAGCAGCAAAGCAGGTCCGAGGGTTAAACCCCACGAGCAGTACTTC.

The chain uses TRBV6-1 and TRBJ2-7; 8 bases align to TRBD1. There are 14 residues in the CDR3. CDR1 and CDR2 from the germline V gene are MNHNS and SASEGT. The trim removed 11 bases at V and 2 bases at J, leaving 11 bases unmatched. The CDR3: CAGKSGTGAYEQYF. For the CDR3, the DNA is TGTGCCGGTAAATCCGGGACAGGAGCCTACGAGCAGTACTTC.

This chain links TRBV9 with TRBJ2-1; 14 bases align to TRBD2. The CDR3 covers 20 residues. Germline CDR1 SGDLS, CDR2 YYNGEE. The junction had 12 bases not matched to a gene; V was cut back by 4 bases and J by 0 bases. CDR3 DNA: TGTGCCAGCAGCTTGACCCCACGGACTAGCGGGGGGAGCTCCTACAATGAGCAGTTCTTC. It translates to CASSLTPRTSGGSSYNEQFF.

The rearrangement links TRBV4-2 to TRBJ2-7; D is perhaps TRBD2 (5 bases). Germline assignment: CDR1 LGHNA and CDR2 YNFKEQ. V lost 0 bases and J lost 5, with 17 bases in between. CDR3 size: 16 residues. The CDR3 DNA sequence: TGTGCCAGCAGCCAAGATCGTGGCGGAGGCCTGGACGAGCAGTACTTC. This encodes CASSQDRGGGLDEQYF.

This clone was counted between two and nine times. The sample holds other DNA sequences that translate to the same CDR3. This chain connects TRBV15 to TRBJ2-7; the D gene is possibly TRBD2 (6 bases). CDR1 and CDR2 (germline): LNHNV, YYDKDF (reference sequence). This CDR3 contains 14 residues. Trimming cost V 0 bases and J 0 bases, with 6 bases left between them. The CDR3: CATSREGGSYEQYF. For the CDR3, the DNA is TGTGCCACCAGCAGAGAGGGAGGCTCCTACGAGCAGTACTTC.

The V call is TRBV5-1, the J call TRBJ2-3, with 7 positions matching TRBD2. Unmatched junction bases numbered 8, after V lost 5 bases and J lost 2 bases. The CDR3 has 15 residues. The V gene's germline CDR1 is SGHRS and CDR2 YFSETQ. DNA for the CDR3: TGCGCCAGCAGGGGGAGGGCCTCTATCACAGATACGCAGTATTTT. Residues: CASRGRASITDTQYF.

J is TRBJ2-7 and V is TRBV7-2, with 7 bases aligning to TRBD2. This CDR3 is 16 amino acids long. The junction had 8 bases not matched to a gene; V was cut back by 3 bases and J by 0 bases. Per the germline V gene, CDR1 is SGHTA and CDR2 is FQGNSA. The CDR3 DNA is TGTGCCAGCAGCTTTGGGGGAGCGGGGTTCTCCTACGAGCAGTACTTC. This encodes CASSFGGAGFSYEQYF. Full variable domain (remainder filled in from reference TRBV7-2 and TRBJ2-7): GAGVSQSPSNKVTEKGKDVELRCDPISGHTALYWYRQSLGQGLEFLIYFQGNSAPDKSGLPSDRFSAERTGGSVSTLTIQRTQQEDSAVYLCASSFGGAGFSYEQYFGPGTRLTVT.

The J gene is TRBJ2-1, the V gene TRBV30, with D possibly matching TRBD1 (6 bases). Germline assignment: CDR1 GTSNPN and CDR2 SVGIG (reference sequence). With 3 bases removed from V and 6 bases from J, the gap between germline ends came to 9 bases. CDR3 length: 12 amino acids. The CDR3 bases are TGTGCCTGGAGCATACAGGGCAATGAGCAGTTCTTC. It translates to CAWSIQGNEQFF.

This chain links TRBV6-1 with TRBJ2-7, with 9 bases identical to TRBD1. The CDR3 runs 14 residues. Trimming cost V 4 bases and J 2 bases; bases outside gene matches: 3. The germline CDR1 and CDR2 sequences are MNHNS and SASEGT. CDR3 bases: TGTGCCAGCAGTGGAAACAGGGGGCCCTACGAGCAGTACTTC. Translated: CASSGNRGPYEQYF.

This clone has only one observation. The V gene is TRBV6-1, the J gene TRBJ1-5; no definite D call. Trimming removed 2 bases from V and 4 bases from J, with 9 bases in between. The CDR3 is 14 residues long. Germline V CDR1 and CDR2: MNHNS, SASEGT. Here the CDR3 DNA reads TGTGCCAGCAGTGAATTCGGGGATAATCAGCCCCAGCATTTT. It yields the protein CASSEFGDNQPQHF.

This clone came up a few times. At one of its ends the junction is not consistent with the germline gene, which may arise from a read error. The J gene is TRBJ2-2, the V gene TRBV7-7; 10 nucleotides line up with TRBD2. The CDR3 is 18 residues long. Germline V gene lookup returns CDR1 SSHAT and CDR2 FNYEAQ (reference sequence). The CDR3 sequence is CASSQVASGGQNTGELFF. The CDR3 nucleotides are TGTGCTAGCAGCCAAGTAGCTAGCGGGGGCCAGAACACCGGGGAGCTGTTTTTT.

The CDR3 region is CASSDRQGAVETQYF. The CDR3 DNA reads TGTGCCAGCAGTGATAGGCAGGGGGCCGTGGAGACCCAGTACTTC. The rearrangement links TRBV2 to TRBJ2-5, with 8 bases matching TRBD1. V dropped 3 bases and J dropped 5; count of bases not matched to a gene: 8. CDR1 and CDR2 (germline): SNHLY, FYNNEI. This CDR3 is 15 amino acids long.

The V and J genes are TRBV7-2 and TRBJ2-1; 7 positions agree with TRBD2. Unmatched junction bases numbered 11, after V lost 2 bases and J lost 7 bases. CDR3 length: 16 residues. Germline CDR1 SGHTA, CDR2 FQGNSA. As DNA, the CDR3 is TGTGCCAGCAGCTTACTCGGGACTATCGTTAGTAATGAGCAGTTCTTC. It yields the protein CASSLLGTIVSNEQFF.